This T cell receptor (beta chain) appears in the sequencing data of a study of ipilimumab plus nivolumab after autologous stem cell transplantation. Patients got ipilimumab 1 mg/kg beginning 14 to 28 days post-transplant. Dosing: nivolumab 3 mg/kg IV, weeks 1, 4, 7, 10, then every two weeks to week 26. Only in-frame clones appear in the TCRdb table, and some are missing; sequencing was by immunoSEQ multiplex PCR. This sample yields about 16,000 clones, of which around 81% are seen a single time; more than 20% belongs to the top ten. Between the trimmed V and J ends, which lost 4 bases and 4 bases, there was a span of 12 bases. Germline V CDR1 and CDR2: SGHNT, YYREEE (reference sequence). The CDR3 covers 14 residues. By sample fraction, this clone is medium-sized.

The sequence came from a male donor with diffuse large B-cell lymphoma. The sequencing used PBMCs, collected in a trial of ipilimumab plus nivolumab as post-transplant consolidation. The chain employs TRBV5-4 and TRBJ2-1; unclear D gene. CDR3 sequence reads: CASSLNDGYNEQFF. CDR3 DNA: TGTGCCAGCAGCCTCAACGACGGGTACAATGAGCAGTTCTTC.